The present entry profiles one T cell receptor beta chain with its context. The antigen remains unidentified. The sample comes from a study of Tregs in tolerant kidney transplant recipients. Generated by immunoSEQ multiplex PCR, the TCRdb table keeps only in-frame clones and is missing some. The data contain 80,000 to 90,000 clones, around nine tenths of them singletons. Unstimulated Tregs (CD4+CD25+CD127-) and CD4+CD25- non-Tregs were sorted from PBMCs. General observations from the study: Validation in larger populations is needed because few patients were studied. Activated donor B cell expansion appeared to reveal the most relevant donor-specific TCRbeta repertoire. Biological reproducibility was not directly addressed in this study.

V lost 6 bases to trimming and J lost 3 bases, with 14 bases between them. The CDR3 covers 14 residues. Germline lookup yields CDR1 LNHDA and CDR2 SQIVND (reference sequence). The chain links TRBV19 to TRBJ1-2; D possibly corresponds to TRBD1 (5 bases). Sequences were obtained from CD8+ T cells from blood. This sequence originates from a human donor in good health. The CDR3 DNA sequence: TGTGCCAGTAGCCGCCTAGGGGCGGACTATGGCTACACCTTC. The encoded protein is CASSRLGADYGYTF.